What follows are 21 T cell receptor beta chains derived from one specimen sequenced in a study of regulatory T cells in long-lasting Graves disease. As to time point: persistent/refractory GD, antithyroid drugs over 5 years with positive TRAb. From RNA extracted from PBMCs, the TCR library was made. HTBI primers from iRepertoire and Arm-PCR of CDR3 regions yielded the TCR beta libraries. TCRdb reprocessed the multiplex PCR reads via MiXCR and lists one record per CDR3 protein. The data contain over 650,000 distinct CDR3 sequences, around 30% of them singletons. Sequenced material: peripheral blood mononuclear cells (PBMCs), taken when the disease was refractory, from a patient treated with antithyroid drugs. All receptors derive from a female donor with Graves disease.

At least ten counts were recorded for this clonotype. CDR3: CASSEAPWVKDGYTF. Here the CDR3 DNA reads TGTGCCAGCAGTGAAGCACCTTGGGTGAAGGATGGCTACACCTTC. The chain uses TRBV2 and TRBJ1-2; D remains unclear. Germline V CDR1 and CDR2: SNHLY, FYNNEI. CDR3 length: 15 residues. V dropped 0 bases and J dropped 6 bases, with 14 bases sitting between them.

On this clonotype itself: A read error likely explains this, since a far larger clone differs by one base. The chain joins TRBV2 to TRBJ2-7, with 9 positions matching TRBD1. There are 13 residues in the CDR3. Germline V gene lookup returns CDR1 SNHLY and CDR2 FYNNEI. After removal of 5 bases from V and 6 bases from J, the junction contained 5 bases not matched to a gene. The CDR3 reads CASSSGTGSEQYF. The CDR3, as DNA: TGTGCCAGCAGTTCCGGGACAGGGAGCGAGCAGTACTTC.

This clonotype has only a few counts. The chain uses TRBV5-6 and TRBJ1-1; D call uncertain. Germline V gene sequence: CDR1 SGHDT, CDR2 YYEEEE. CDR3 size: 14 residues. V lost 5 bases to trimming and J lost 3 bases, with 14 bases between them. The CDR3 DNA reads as TGTGCCAGCAGGACGGGGAGAAAGGACACTGAAGCTTTCTTT. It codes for CASRTGRKDTEAFF.

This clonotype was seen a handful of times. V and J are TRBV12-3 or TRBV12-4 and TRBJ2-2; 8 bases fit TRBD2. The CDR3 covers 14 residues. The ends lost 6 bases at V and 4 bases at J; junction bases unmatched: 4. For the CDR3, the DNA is TGTGCCAGCAGGGTAGCGGGACGCACCGGGGAGCTGTTTTTT. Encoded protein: CASRVAGRTGELFF.

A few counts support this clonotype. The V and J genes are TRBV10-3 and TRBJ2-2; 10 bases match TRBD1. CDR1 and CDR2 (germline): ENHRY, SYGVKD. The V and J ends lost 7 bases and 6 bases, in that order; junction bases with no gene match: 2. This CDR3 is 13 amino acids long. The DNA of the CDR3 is TGTGCCATCAACGGACAGGGGGCCGGGGAGCTGTTTTTT. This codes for CAINGQGAGELFF.

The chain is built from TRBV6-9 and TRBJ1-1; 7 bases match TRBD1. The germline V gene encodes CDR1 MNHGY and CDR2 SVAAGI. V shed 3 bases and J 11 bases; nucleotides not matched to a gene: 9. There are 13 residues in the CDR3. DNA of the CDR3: TGTGCCAGCAGTTACCGTGAGGGGGCTCGGGCTTTCTTT. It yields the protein CASSYREGARAFF.

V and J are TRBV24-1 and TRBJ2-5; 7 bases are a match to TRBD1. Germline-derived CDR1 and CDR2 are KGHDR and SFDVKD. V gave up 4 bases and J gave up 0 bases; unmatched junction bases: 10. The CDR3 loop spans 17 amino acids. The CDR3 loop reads CATSESGTDGYQETQYF. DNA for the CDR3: TGTGCCACCAGTGAATCCGGGACAGACGGGTACCAAGAGACCCAGTACTTC.

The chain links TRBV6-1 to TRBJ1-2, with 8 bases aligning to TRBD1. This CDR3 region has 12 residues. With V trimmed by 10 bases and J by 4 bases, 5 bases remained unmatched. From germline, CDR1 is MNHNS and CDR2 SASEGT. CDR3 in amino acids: CATLTGAYGYTF. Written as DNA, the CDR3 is TGTGCCACCTTGACAGGGGCCTATGGCTACACCTTC.

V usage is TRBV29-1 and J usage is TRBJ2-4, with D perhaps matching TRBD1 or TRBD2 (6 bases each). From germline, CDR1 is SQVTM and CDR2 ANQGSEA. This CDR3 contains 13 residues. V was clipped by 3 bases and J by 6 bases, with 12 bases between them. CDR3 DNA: TGCAGCGTTGACTCCGGGGGCAGAAACATTCAGTACTTC. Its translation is CSVDSGGRNIQYF.

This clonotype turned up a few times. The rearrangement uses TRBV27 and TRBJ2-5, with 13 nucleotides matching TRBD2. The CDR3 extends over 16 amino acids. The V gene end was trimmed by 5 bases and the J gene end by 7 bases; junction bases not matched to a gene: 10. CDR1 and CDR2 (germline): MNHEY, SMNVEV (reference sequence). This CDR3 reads CASSPEGLAGIATQYF. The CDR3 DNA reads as TGTGCCAGCAGTCCAGAGGGACTAGCGGGAATAGCGACCCAGTACTTC.

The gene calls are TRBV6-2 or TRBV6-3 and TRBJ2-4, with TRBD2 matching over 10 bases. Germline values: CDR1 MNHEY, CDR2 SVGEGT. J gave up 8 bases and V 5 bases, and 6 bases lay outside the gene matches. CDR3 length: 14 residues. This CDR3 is CASSPGTSVDIQYF. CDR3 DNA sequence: TGTGCCAGCAGTCCCGGGACTAGCGTTGACATTCAGTACTTC.

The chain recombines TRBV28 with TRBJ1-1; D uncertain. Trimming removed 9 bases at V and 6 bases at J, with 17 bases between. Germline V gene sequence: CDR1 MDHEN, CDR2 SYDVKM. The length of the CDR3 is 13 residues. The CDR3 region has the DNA TGTGCCAGTAGTACGAGGACCACACCTGAAGCTTTCTTT. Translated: CASSTRTTPEAFF.

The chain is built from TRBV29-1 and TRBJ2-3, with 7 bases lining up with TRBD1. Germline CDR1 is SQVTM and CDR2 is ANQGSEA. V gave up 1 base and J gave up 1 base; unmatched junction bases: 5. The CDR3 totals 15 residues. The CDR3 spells CSVEVNRGGTDTQYF. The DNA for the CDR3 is TGCAGCGTTGAAGTTAACAGGGGCGGCACAGATACGCAGTATTTT.

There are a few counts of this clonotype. CDR3 in DNA: TGTGCCAGCAGTTACTCTCTGCCAGGGTACGAAAAACTGTTTTTT. Amino acid sequence: CASSYSLPGYEKLFF. The J gene is TRBJ1-4, the V gene TRBV6-9; D possibly corresponds to TRBD1 (5 bases). CDR1 MNHGY and CDR2 SVAAGI come from the germline V gene. The CDR3 extends over 15 amino acids. V shed 3 bases and J shed 8 bases, with 16 bases lying between them.

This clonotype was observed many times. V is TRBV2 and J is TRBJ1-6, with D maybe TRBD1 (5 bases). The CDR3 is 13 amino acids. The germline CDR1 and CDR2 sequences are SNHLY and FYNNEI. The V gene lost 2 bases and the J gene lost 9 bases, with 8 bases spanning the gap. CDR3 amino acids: CASSEIRGSPLHF. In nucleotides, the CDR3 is TGTGCCAGCAGTGAAATAAGGGGTTCACCCCTCCACTTT.

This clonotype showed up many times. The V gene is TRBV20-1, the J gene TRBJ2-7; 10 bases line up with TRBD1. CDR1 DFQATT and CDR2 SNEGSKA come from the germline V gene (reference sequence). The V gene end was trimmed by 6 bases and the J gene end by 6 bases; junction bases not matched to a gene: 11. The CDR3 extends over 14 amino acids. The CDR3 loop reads CSAGTGAVETEQYF. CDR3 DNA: TGCAGTGCCGGGACAGGGGCGGTTGAGACCGAGCAGTACTTC.

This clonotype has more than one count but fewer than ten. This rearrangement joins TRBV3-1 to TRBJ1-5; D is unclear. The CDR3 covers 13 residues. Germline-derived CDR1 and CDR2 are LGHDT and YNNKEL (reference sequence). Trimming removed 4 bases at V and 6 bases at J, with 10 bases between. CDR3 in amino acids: CASSPSPLQPQHF. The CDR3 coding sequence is TGTGCCAGCAGCCCTAGTCCTCTTCAGCCCCAGCATTTT.

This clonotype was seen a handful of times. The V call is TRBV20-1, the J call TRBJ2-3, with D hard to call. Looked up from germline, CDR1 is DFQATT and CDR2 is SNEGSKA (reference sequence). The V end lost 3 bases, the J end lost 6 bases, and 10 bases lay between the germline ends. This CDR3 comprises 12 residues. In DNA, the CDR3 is TGCAGTGCTAGGGTCTTTGAGGATACGCAGTATTTT. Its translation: CSARVFEDTQYF.

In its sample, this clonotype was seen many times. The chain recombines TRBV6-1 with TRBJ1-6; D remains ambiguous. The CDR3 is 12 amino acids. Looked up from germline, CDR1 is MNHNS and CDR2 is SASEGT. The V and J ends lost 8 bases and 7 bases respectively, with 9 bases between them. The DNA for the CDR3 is TGTGCCAGCGGGGTATACAATTCACCCCTCCACTTT. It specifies CASGVYNSPLHF.

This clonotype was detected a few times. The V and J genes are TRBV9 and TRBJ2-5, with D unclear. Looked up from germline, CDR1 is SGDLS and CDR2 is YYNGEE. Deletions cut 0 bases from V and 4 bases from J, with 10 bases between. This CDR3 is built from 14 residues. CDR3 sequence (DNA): TGTGCCAGCAGCGTAGGGGTGGGTGGAGAGACCCAGTACTTC. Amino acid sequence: CASSVGVGGETQYF. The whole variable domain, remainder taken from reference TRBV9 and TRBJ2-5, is DSGVTQTPKHLITATGQRVTLRCSPRSGDLSVYWYQQSLDQGLQFLIQYYNGEERAKGNILERFSAQQFPDLHSELNLSSLELGDSALYFCASSVGVGGETQYFGPGTRLLVL.

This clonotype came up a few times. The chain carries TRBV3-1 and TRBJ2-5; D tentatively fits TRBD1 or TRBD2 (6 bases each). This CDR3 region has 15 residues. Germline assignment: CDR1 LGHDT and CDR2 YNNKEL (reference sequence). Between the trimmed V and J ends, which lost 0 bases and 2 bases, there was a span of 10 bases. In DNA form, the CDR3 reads TGTGCCAGCAGCCAAGATGGGGGGCAACAAGAGACCCAGTACTTC. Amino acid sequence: CASSQDGGQQETQYF.